Listed below are T cell receptor beta chains from one sample, sequenced in a study of blood T cell repertoires in COVID-19. Generated by immunoSEQ multiplex PCR, the TCRdb table keeps only in-frame clones and is missing some. The sample records about 310,000 clones, 90% being singletons. Sequencing was done on a sample of PBMCs or T cells enriched from blood (not recorded which). Every receptor here comes from a young woman with acute COVID-19. The CDR3 runs from the conserved cysteine through the conserved F or W. A D gene is named only where the DNA matches it firmly. Rows give clone size only sometimes, using once, few, many, or a class for an expanded clone.

CASSQDWTLEAEQFF | TGTGCCAGCAGCCAAGATTGGACTCTTGAAGCTGAGCAGTTCTTC | NA | TRBV3-1/TRBV3-2 | NA | TRBJ2-1
CASRGAESLGEAFF | TGTGCCAGCAGGGGGGCCGAGAGCCTGGGTGAAGCTTTCTTT | NA | TRBV9 | NA | TRBJ1-1
CASSIDSPTSGRNEQFF | TGTGCCAGTAGTATTGATAGCCCGACTAGCGGACGCAATGAGCAGTTCTTC | TRBD2 | TRBV19 | NA | TRBJ2-1
CASSLWGGQNEKLFF | TGTGCCAGCAGCTTGTGGGGCGGTCAGAATGAAAAACTGTTTTTT | NA | TRBV5-6 | NA | TRBJ1-4
CASSEPLKVQGPGQPQHF | TGTGCCAGCAGTGAACCCCTGAAGGTTCAGGGGCCGGGGCAGCCCCAGCATTTT | NA | TRBV6-1 | NA | TRBJ1-5
CASRQGEGAANEKLFF | TGTGCCAGCAGGCAAGGGGAGGGAGCAGCAAATGAAAAACTGTTTTTT | NA | TRBV28 | once | TRBJ1-4
CASSLAREQYF | TGTGCCAGCAGCCTAGCGCGCGAGCAGTACTTC | NA | TRBV28 | NA | TRBJ2-7
CASSLGEDSYEQYF | TGTGCCAGCAGCTTGGGGGAGGATTCCTACGAGCAGTACTTC | NA | TRBV7-9 | few | TRBJ2-7
CASKSQEYSYEQYF | TGTGCCAGCAAATCGCAGGAATACTCCTACGAGCAGTACTTC | NA | TRBV6-5 | NA | TRBJ2-7
CASSLEARNQPQHF | TGTGCCAGCTCACTGGAGGCAAGAAATCAGCCCCAGCATTTT | NA | TRBV18 | few | TRBJ1-5
CATSSGLGGFSYNEQFF | TGTGCCACCAGCTCGGGACTAGGGGGCTTCTCCTACAATGAGCAGTTCTTC | NA | TRBV15 | NA | TRBJ2-1
CASSLGQAATETQYF | TGTGCCAGCAGCCTCGGACAGGCCGCCACAGAGACCCAGTACTTC | TRBD1 | TRBV28 | NA | TRBJ2-5
CASSLAIYNEQFF | TGTGCCAGTTCTCTAGCGATTTACAATGAGCAGTTCTTC | NA | TRBV19 | NA | TRBJ2-1
CASCLPGQGADTQYF | TGTGCCAGCTGTCTCCCCGGACAGGGAGCAGATACGCAGTATTTT | TRBD1 | TRBV28 | NA | TRBJ2-3
CAISESRGGNEKLFF | TGTGCCATCAGTGAGTCAAGGGGGGGAAATGAAAAACTGTTTTTT | NA | TRBV10-3 | NA | TRBJ1-4
CASSPVQGGYGYTF | TGTGCCAGCTCACCAGTGCAGGGCGGCTATGGCTACACCTTC | NA | TRBV18 | NA | TRBJ1-2
CASSQVGSYGYTF | TGTGCCAGCAGCCAAGTGGGGAGCTATGGCTACACCTTC | NA | TRBV14 | NA | TRBJ1-2
CASSIDDRLAGAGYTF | TGTGCCAGTAGTATAGATGACCGGTTGGCGGGGGCCGGCTACACCTTC | NA | TRBV19 | NA | TRBJ1-2
CASSFEGGGNTEAFF | TGTGCCAGCAGTTTTGAGGGAGGGGGTAACACTGAAGCTTTCTTT | NA | TRBV28 | NA | TRBJ1-1
CASSLGPGLITTNEKLFF | TGCGCCAGCAGCTTGGGTCCAGGGTTAATAACGACTAATGAAAAACTGTTTTTT | NA | TRBV5-1 | NA | TRBJ1-4
CASSVNTAAPAAQHF | TGTGCCAGCAGCGTAAATACGGCGGCCCCCGCAGCCCAGCATTTT | NA | TRBV7-9 | NA | TRBJ1-5
CAWSAARTGGYKGSYNSPLHF | TGTGCCTGGAGTGCGGCCCGGACAGGGGGCTACAAGGGCTCCTATAATTCACCCCTCCACTTT | TRBD1 | TRBV30 | NA | TRBJ1-6
CASGELGTASYSNQPQHF | TGTGCCAGCGGGGAACTGGGGACAGCCTCTTATAGCAATCAGCCCCAGCATTTT | TRBD1 | TRBV27 | NA | TRBJ1-5
CASAGFYRYTF | TGTGCCAGCGCAGGTTTCTACCGCTACACCTTC | NA | TRBV12-3/TRBV12-4 | once | TRBJ1-2
CASSPGLPRSYEQYF | TGTGCCAGCAGTCCGGGACTTCCTAGATCCTACGAGCAGTACTTC | NA | TRBV28 | NA | TRBJ2-7
CASSRQGPGTGELFF | TGTGCCAGCAGCCGACAGGGGCCGGGCACCGGGGAGCTGTTTTTT | TRBD1 | TRBV6-5 | NA | TRBJ2-2
CASSLGGYNQPQHF | TGCGCCAGCAGCTTGGGAGGGTACAATCAGCCCCAGCATTTT | NA | TRBV5-1 | NA | TRBJ1-5
CASSLRQGAREQYF | TGTGCCAGCAGCTTAAGACAGGGGGCGCGAGAGCAGTACTTC | TRBD1 | TRBV11-1 | NA | TRBJ2-7
CASSAVGHGVNTEAFF | TGTGCCAGCAGCGCAGTGGGACACGGGGTCAACACTGAAGCTTTCTTT | NA | TRBV9 | NA | TRBJ1-1
CASSQLNPTGLNQPQHF | TGTGCCAGCAGCCAATTAAACCCGACAGGGTTAAATCAGCCCCAGCATTTT | TRBD1 | TRBV16 | NA | TRBJ1-5
CASSEGDYTLQYF | TGTGCCAGCAGTGAAGGGGACTATACCCTGCAGTACTTC | TRBD2 | TRBV2 | NA | TRBJ2-7
CASSQGRQGTIYF | TGTGCCAGCAGCCAAGGCCGACAAGGCACCATATATTTT | NA | TRBV3-1/TRBV3-2 | NA | TRBJ1-3
CASSLGAGGLEGYTF | TGTGCCAGCAGCTTAGGGGCAGGGGGATTGGAAGGCTACACCTTC | TRBD1 | TRBV7-9 | few | TRBJ1-2
CASSLRPTGIGNTIYF | TGCGCCAGCAGCTTGCGACCGACAGGGATTGGAAACACCATATATTTT | TRBD1 | TRBV5-1 | NA | TRBJ1-3
CATKGQGATDTQYF | TGCGCCACCAAGGGACAGGGGGCTACAGATACGCAGTATTTT | TRBD1 | TRBV5-1 | NA | TRBJ2-3
CASSLLGTGGGQETQYF | TGCGCCAGCAGCTTGCTTGGGACAGGTGGGGGGCAAGAGACCCAGTACTTC | TRBD1 | TRBV5-1 | NA | TRBJ2-5
CASSTGTGGEAFF | TGTGCCAGCAGCACCGGCACGGGGGGGGAAGCTTTCTTT | NA | TRBV9 | NA | TRBJ1-1
CASSTLYRGLNYGYTF | TGTGCCAGCAGTACATTATACAGGGGGCTTAACTATGGCTACACCTTC | TRBD1 | TRBV27 | NA | TRBJ1-2
CASSQRSQETQYF | TGTGCCAGCAGCCAGAGGTCCCAAGAGACCCAGTACTTC | NA | TRBV3-1/TRBV3-2 | NA | TRBJ2-5
CASSPQGEQVPFF | TGTGCCAGCAGCCCCCAGGGTGAACAGGTGCCGTTCTTC | NA | TRBV21-1 | once | TRBJ2-1
CASLLSGPSTKGNYGYTF | TGCGCCAGCCTCCTAAGCGGGCCTTCAACCAAGGGAAACTATGGCTACACCTTC | NA | TRBV10-1 | NA | TRBJ1-2
CASSAGAGGFTDTQYF | TGTGCCAGCAGCGCCGGAGCGGGAGGGTTCACAGATACGCAGTATTTT | TRBD2 | TRBV9 | few | TRBJ2-3
CASNGGAPQETQYF | TGTGCCAGCAACGGGGGAGCGCCCCAGGAGACCCAGTACTTC | NA | TRBV28 | once | TRBJ2-5
CASSQGQGETQYF | TGTGCCAGCAGCCAAGGGCAGGGGGAGACCCAGTACTTC | NA | TRBV3-1/TRBV3-2 | NA | TRBJ2-5
CASSWGRGSVGYTF | TGTGCCAGCAGCTGGGGGAGGGGAAGCGTTGGCTACACCTTC | NA | TRBV11-2 | once | TRBJ1-2